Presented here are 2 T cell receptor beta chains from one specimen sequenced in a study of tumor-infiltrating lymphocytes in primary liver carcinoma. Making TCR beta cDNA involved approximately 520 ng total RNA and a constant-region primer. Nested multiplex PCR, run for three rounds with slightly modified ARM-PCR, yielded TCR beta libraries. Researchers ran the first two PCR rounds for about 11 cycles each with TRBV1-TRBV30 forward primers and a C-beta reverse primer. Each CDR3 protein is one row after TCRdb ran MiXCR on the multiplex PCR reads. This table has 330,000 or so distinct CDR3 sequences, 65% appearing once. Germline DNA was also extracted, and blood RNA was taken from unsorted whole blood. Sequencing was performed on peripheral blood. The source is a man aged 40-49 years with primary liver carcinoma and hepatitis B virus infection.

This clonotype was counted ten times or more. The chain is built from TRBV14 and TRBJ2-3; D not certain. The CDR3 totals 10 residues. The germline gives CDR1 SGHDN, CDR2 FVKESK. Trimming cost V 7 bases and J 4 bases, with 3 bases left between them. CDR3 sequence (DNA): TGTGCCAGCATACCAGATACGCAGTATTTT. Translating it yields CASIPDTQYF.

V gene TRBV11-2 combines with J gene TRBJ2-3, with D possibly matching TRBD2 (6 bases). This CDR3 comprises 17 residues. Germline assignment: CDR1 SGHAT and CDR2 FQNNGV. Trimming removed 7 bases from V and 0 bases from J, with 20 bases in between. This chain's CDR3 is CASITGTSMSSTDTQYF. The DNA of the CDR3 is TGTGCCAGCATCACCGGGACTTCGATGTCCAGCACAGATACGCAGTATTTT. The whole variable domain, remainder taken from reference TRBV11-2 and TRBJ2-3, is EAGVAQSPRYKIIEKRQSVAFWCNPISGHATLYWYQQILGQGPKLLIQFQNNGVVDDSQLPKDRFSAERLKGVDSTLKIQPAKLEDSAVYLCASITGTSMSSTDTQYFGPGTRLTVL.